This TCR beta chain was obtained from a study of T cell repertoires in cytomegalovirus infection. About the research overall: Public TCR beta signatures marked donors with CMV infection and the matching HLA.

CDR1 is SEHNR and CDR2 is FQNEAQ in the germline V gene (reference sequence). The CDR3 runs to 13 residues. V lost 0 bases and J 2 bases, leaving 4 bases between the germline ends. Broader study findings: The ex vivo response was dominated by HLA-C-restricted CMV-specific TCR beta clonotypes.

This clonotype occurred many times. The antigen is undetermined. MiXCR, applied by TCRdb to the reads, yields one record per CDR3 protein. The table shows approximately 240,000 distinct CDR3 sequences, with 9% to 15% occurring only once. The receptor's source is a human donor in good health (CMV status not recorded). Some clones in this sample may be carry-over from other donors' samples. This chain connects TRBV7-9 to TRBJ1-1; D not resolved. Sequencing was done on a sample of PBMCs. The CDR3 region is CASSLAYNTEAFF. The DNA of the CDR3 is TGTGCCAGCAGCTTAGCCTACAACACTGAAGCTTTCTTT.